These 25 T cell receptor beta chains were all obtained from the same sample, sequenced in a study of T cell responses to AZD1222 COVID-19 vaccine (dated by TCRdb to about 2021). The library was produced with the immunoSEQ multiplex PCR assay. TCRdb re-hosts the immuneACCESS table, in-frame sequences only. Its copies lack some clones; in the studies checked, an unresolved V gene accounts for under half of them, and the cause for the rest is not known. This sample has fewer than 200,000 clones in its table, and roughly 94% of those were observed once. 1.6% of the sample is in the top ten clones. In light of the paper, this sample's time point label describes: about 28 days (+/-7) after the second vaccine dose. Specimen: peripheral blood, collected 28 days after the second AZD1222 dose. These receptors were obtained from an adult who received the AZD1222 COVID-19 vaccine.

The J gene is TRBJ2-5, the V gene TRBV28, with D perhaps TRBD1 or TRBD2 (6 bases each). V lost 5 bases and J lost 5, with 24 bases in between. Germline assignment: CDR1 MDHEN and CDR2 SYDVKM. CDR3 size: 17 residues. This chain's CDR3 is CASSPLTPTGASETQYF. As DNA, the CDR3 is TGTGCCAGCAGTCCGTTGACCCCCACGGGGGCGAGCGAGACCCAGTACTTC.

V and J are TRBV11-2 and TRBJ1-6; D ambiguous. The CDR3 consists of 15 residues. V was trimmed by 0 bases and J by 9 bases, leaving 12 bases between them. Germline CDR1 SGHAT, CDR2 FQNNGV. CDR3 amino acids: CASSLETVRGSPLHF. The DNA for the CDR3 is TGTGCCAGCAGCTTAGAGACGGTACGAGGTTCACCCCTCCACTTT. The full variable domain, completed using reference TRBV11-2 and TRBJ1-6, is EAGVAQSPRYKIIEKRQSVAFWCNPISGHATLYWYQQILGQGPKLLIQFQNNGVVDDSQLPKDRFSAERLKGVDSTLKIQPAKLEDSAVYLCASSLETVRGSPLHFGNGTRLTVT.

This chain joins TRBV5-8 and TRBJ2-2; 7 positions match TRBD1. Trimming cost V 3 bases and J 1 base; bases outside gene matches: 0. Germline loops: CDR1 SGHTS, CDR2 YDEGEE. This CDR3 has 14 residues. The CDR3 protein is CASSWDRNTGELFF. In nucleotides, the CDR3 is TGTGCCAGCAGCTGGGACAGGAACACCGGGGAGCTGTTTTTT.

Regarding this clone: The sample has other DNA sequences that encode this CDR3 too. The J gene is TRBJ1-1, the V gene TRBV19; D is ambiguous. There are 12 residues in the CDR3. The germline V gene has CDR1 LNHDA and CDR2 SQIVND (reference sequence). Trimming stripped 3 bases from V and 2 bases from J, with 4 bases between. CDR3 region: CASSIGNTEAFF. The CDR3, as DNA: TGTGCCAGTAGTATTGGAAACACTGAAGCTTTCTTT. Full variable domain (rest looked up from reference TRBV19 and TRBJ1-1): DGGITQSPKYLFRKEGQNVTLSCEQNLNHDAMYWYRQDPGQGLRLIYYSQIVNDFQKGDIAEGYSVSREKKESFPLTVTSAQKNPTAFYLCASSIGNTEAFFGQGTRLTVV.

This clone is a singleton in its sample. The rearrangement joins TRBV25-1 to TRBJ1-1; a possible D gene is TRBD1 (6 bases). Between the trimmed V and J ends, which lost 4 bases and 5 bases, there was a span of 17 bases. The CDR3 has 15 amino acids. Per germline, CDR1 MGHDK and CDR2 SYGVNS. Written as DNA, the CDR3 is TGTGCCAGCAGTGGATCAAACCAGGGGTGGACTGAAGCTTTCTTT. Translating it yields CASSGSNQGWTEAFF.

This sequence joins TRBV30 and TRBJ2-1; 9 nucleotides line up with TRBD1. CDR1 is GTSNPN and CDR2 is SVGIG in the germline V gene (reference sequence). This CDR3 contains 13 residues. V trimming: 3 bases; J trimming: 10 bases; junction bases outside the gene matches: 7. The chain's CDR3 is CAWSLTGGREQFF. CDR3 bases: TGTGCCTGGAGCCTAACAGGGGGCCGGGAGCAGTTCTTC.

The rearrangement links TRBV29-1 to TRBJ2-7; D uncertain. The V end was cut by 4 bases, the J end by 0 bases, with 7 bases between. The CDR3 covers 12 residues. The germline V gene encodes CDR1 SQVTM and CDR2 ANQGSEA. The CDR3 loop reads CSVGVSSYEQYF. CDR3 bases: TGCAGCGTTGGTGTCAGCTCCTACGAGCAGTACTTC.

V is TRBV19 and J is TRBJ1-6; TRBD1 matches 9 bases. Germline V gives CDR1 LNHDA, CDR2 SQIVND (reference sequence). V shed 6 bases, J shed 0 bases, and the junction held 0 bases outside the gene matches. The CDR3 spans 15 residues. Here the CDR3 DNA reads TGTGCCAGTAGGGGACAGGGCTCCTATAATTCACCCCTCCACTTT. It translates to CASRGQGSYNSPLHF.

The chain is built from TRBV19 and TRBJ1-1; D is unclear. This CDR3 contains 13 residues. The V and J ends lost 6 bases and 11 bases respectively, with 19 bases between them. Germline V gene data show CDR1 as LNHDA and CDR2 as SQIVND (reference sequence). CDR3 residues: CASSLMTQTGAFF. CDR3 nucleotides: TGTGCCAGTAGCCTGATGACCCAGACCGGGGCTTTCTTT.

The chain joins TRBV11-2 to TRBJ2-5; 14 nucleotides agree with TRBD2. The CDR3 runs to 14 residues. Per germline, CDR1 SGHAT and CDR2 FQNNGV. Trimming at V came to 6 bases and at J to 4 bases, leaving 1 base not matched to a gene. The CDR3 sequence is CASRGLAGAETQYF. In DNA, the CDR3 is TGTGCCAGCAGGGGACTAGCGGGGGCAGAGACCCAGTACTTC.

V usage is TRBV9 and J usage is TRBJ1-1; D is ambiguous. The germline gives CDR1 SGDLS, CDR2 YYNGEE. The CDR3 runs 13 residues. V lost 0 bases, J lost 0 bases, and 3 bases lay in between. Here the CDR3 DNA reads TGTGCCAGCAGCGTAGACATGAACACTGAAGCTTTCTTT. Encoded protein: CASSVDMNTEAFF.

There are a few counts of this clone. In DNA, the CDR3 is TGTGCCAGCATAATCGGCGGTCATATAACTGGCACTGAAGCTTTCTTT. Its protein is CASIIGGHITGTEAFF. The rearrangement links TRBV28 to TRBJ1-1; D is undetermined. The V end was cut by 7 bases, the J end by 4 bases, with 22 bases between. CDR3 length equals 16 residues. The V gene's germline CDR1 is MDHEN and CDR2 SYDVKM.

V and J are TRBV7-6 and TRBJ1-2, with 8 bases aligning to TRBD1. Germline-derived CDR1 and CDR2 are SGHVS and FNYEAQ. V shed 6 bases, J shed 4 bases, and the junction held 7 bases outside the gene matches. This CDR3 contains 14 residues. Here the CDR3 reads CASSLQGAPYGYTF. In DNA, the CDR3 is TGTGCCAGCAGTCTTCAGGGGGCGCCCTATGGCTACACCTTC.

This clone was seen once. CDR3 residues: CASSPAETGELFF. CDR3 coding DNA: TGTGCCAGCTCACCGGCGGAGACCGGGGAGCTGTTTTTT. The chain couples TRBV18 to TRBJ2-2; D gene uncertain. Deletions cut 3 bases from V and 5 bases from J, with 7 bases between. Germline CDR1 and CDR2: KGHSH and LQKENI. This CDR3 contains 13 residues.

The gene calls are TRBV2 and TRBJ2-2, with D possibly being TRBD2 (6 bases). The CDR3 covers 13 residues. V lost 6 bases and J lost 5, with 10 bases in between. Looked up from germline, CDR1 is SNHLY and CDR2 is FYNNEI. CDR3 residues: CASRDYETGELFF. CDR3 sequence (DNA): TGTGCCAGCAGGGACTACGAAACCGGGGAGCTGTTTTTT.

The chain links TRBV28 to TRBJ1-3; D unclear. The length of the CDR3 is 16 residues. Trimming shortened V by 4 bases and J by 0 bases, and 13 bases separated the two germline ends. The germline gives CDR1 MDHEN, CDR2 SYDVKM. The CDR3 region is CASSSLARLSGNTIYF. The DNA of the CDR3 is TGTGCCAGCAGTTCCCTCGCCAGACTCTCTGGAAACACCATATATTTT.

This chain uses TRBV6-5 with TRBJ1-4; TRBD1 matches 8 bases. V lost 7 bases, J lost 7 bases, and 11 bases stayed unmatched. The CDR3 extends over 15 amino acids. Germline values: CDR1 MNHEY, CDR2 SVGAGI. In DNA form, the CDR3 reads TGTGCCAGCATACTCTACGGGACAGGCTTTGAAAAACTGTTTTTT. This translates into CASILYGTGFEKLFF.

This clone came up once. The rearrangement links TRBV18 to TRBJ2-7; the D gene could be TRBD1 or TRBD2 (5 bases each). CDR3 length equals 15 residues. Germline lookup yields CDR1 KGHSH and CDR2 LQKENI. V was cut by 5 bases and J by 4 bases, with 18 bases left in between. CDR3: CASSAGTNGRYEQYF. The CDR3 DNA follows: TGTGCCAGCTCAGCCGGGACGAACGGAAGGTACGAGCAGTACTTC.

The V call is TRBV20-1, the J call TRBJ2-2; TRBD2 matches at 7 bases. The CDR3 is made up of 17 amino acids. Trimming took 3 bases from V and 3 from J; bases not matched to a gene: 13. The germline V gene has CDR1 DFQATT and CDR2 SNEGSKA (reference sequence). CDR3 in amino acids: CSASPPGGASYTGELFF. The CDR3 DNA reads as TGCAGTGCTAGTCCGCCGGGGGGAGCGTCTTACACCGGGGAGCTGTTTTTT.

The genes are TRBV18 and TRBJ2-5, with a possible D match to TRBD2 (6 bases). Germline CDR1 and CDR2: KGHSH and LQKENI. The CDR3 loop spans 14 amino acids. The ends were cut back, 6 bases at V and 4 bases at J, with 15 bases in the middle. CDR3 region: CASSLGRGRETQYF. DNA of the CDR3: TGTGCCAGCTCTCTCGGCCGGGGGAGAGAGACCCAGTACTTC.

This clone was picked up a small number of times. The chain uses TRBV6-4 and TRBJ1-6; D might be TRBD1 (6 bases). Germline CDR1 is MRHNA and CDR2 is SNTAGT. Trimming stripped 3 bases from V and 6 bases from J, with 12 bases between. This CDR3 is built from 15 residues. CDR3 residues: CASSDEEGGNSPLHF. The CDR3 region has the DNA TGTGCCAGCAGTGATGAGGAGGGGGGTAATTCACCCCTCCACTTT.

This clone was detected only once. The V and J genes are TRBV11-2 and TRBJ2-7, with D possibly TRBD1 on 5 matching bases. This CDR3 comprises 15 residues. Germline loops: CDR1 SGHAT, CDR2 FQNNGV. Trimming cost V 0 bases and J 2 bases, with 11 bases left between them. The CDR3 bases are TGTGCCAGCAGCTTAGAATCAGGACACGCCTACGAGCAGTACTTC. It translates to CASSLESGHAYEQYF.

CDR3 residues: CASSPSPQSSGNTIYF. The DNA for the CDR3 is TGTGCCAGCTCACCATCGCCCCAGAGCTCTGGAAACACCATATATTTT. The gene calls are TRBV18 and TRBJ1-3; unclear D gene. The CDR3 is 16 residues long. From germline, CDR1 is KGHSH and CDR2 LQKENI. V lost 2 bases and J lost 0, with 11 bases in between.

V and J are TRBV6-5 and TRBJ2-5, with 8 bases fitting TRBD1. This CDR3 has 13 residues. Germline V gene data show CDR1 as MNHEY and CDR2 as SVGAGI. V was pared by 7 bases and J by 6 bases, with 7 bases of the junction left unmatched. The CDR3 DNA sequence: TGTGCCAGCAACATGGACAGGGTACAGACCCAGTACTTC. Its protein product is CASNMDRVQTQYF.

This clone was counted a single time. The chain uses TRBV11-2 and TRBJ1-2; D perhaps matches TRBD1 (5 bases). Germline CDR1 and CDR2: SGHAT and FQNNGV. The CDR3 is 12 amino acids. The germline V and J ends were trimmed by 4 bases and 8 bases, with 11 bases remaining between them. The CDR3: CASSWGEGGYTF. DNA of the CDR3: TGTGCCAGCAGCTGGGGGGAAGGAGGCTACACCTTC. The full variable domain, with the rest looked up from reference TRBV11-2 and TRBJ1-2, is EAGVAQSPRYKIIEKRQSVAFWCNPISGHATLYWYQQILGQGPKLLIQFQNNGVVDDSQLPKDRFSAERLKGVDSTLKIQPAKLEDSAVYLCASSWGEGGYTFGSGTRLTVV.